Each of the 29 T cell receptor beta chains below was sequenced from the same sample in a study of blood T cells in healthy people across ages. A sample-barcoded 5' primer and a J-beta primer mix were used in a second PCR of about 7 to 11 cycles. MiXCR, run by TCRdb on the 5' RACE reads, gives a single entry per CDR3 protein. The sample records 1.5 million to 2 million distinct CDR3 sequences, roughly 30% being singletons. Material: blood. All receptors derive from a woman in her thirties in good health.

This clonotype was observed a handful of times. The chain uses TRBV6-6 and TRBJ2-1; D possibly corresponds to TRBD2 (6 bases). V lost 4 bases and J 5 bases, leaving 18 bases between the germline ends. Germline V gene data show CDR1 as MNHNY and CDR2 as SVGAGI (reference sequence). CDR3 length: 16 amino acids. This chain's CDR3 is CASSSRWGVIDNEQFF. The CDR3 DNA sequence: TGTGCCAGCAGTTCTAGATGGGGGGTTATAGACAATGAGCAGTTCTTC.

The sample holds a few counts of this clonotype. A much larger clone lies a single base off, so this may be a read error. J is TRBJ2-4 and V is TRBV20-1; the D is unclear. The CDR3 length is 12 residues. CDR1 DFQATT and CDR2 SNEGSKA come from the germline V gene (reference sequence). The DNA of the CDR3 is TGCAGGGCTAGAGATCGGCGCAACATTCAGTACTTC. It specifies CRARDRRNIQYF.

This clonotype came up a few times. The rearrangement joins TRBV4-1 to TRBJ1-1, with TRBD1 matching over 7 bases. J gave up 0 bases and V 0 bases, and 22 bases lay outside the gene matches. Germline V lookup: CDR1 MGHRA, CDR2 YSYEKL. The CDR3 extends over 22 amino acids. The CDR3 nucleotides read TGCGCCAGCAGCCAAGATCAGTCCACCCTTTCGCGGACAGGAAGAATGAACACTGAAGCTTTCTTT. This gives the protein CASSQDQSTLSRTGRMNTEAFF.

V and J are TRBV7-8 and TRBJ1-6, with D uncertain. The CDR3 has 16 amino acids. The V end was cut by 1 base, the J end by 10 bases, with 17 bases between. From germline, CDR1 is SGHVS and CDR2 FQNEAQ. The CDR3 DNA sequence: TGTGCCAGCAGCTTAGTTGCTGAAGCCAAGGGCTCACCCCTCCACTTT. Translating it yields CASSLVAEAKGSPLHF.

This clonotype was observed a few times. One end of the junction varies from germline; a read error may be responsible. The V gene is TRBV20-1, the J gene TRBJ1-5, with D hard to call. Germline V CDR1 and CDR2: DFQATT, SNEGSKA (reference sequence). This CDR3 is built from 13 residues. CDR3: CIAIDRPGQPQHF. For the CDR3, the DNA is TGCATTGCTATTGACCGGCCGGGGCAGCCCCAGCATTTT.

This clonotype came up many times. J is TRBJ2-3 and V is TRBV4-1; D might be TRBD2 (6 bases). Germline assignment: CDR1 MGHRA and CDR2 YSYEKL. Trimming left V 2 bases short and J 6 bases short, with 12 bases between. CDR3 length: 14 residues. CDR3 region: CASSQNRGLDTQYF. For the CDR3, the DNA is TGCGCCAGCAGCCAAAACCGGGGGTTGGATACGCAGTATTTT.

This clonotype was seen more than once but under ten times. This chain connects TRBV27 to TRBJ1-6; maybe TRBD1 (5 bases). CDR3 size: 15 residues. Germline CDR1 and CDR2: MNHEY and SMNVEV (reference sequence). V shed 6 bases and J shed 6 bases, with 15 bases lying between them. The DNA for the CDR3 is TGTGCCAGCAGACTGGGGGTCTCGGGTAATTCACCCCTCCACTTT. Protein: CASRLGVSGNSPLHF.

This chain joins TRBV6-1 and TRBJ1-2; D is unresolved. Looked up from germline, CDR1 is MNHNS and CDR2 is SASEGT. The CDR3 consists of 12 residues. The V and J ends lost 3 bases and 4 bases respectively, with 6 bases between them. This CDR3 is CASSEVRYGYTF. CDR3 nucleotides: TGTGCCAGCAGTGAGGTTCGCTATGGCTACACCTTC.

This clonotype was observed a handful of times. The chain joins TRBV5-1 to TRBJ2-7; 13 bases agree with TRBD2. The J segment lost 4 bases and the V segment lost 4 bases, leaving 5 bases of the junction unmatched. Germline V gene lookup returns CDR1 SGHRS and CDR2 YFSETQ. This CDR3 is 15 amino acids long. The CDR3 DNA follows: TGCGCCAGCAGCGTGGGACTAGCGGGAATGTACGAGCAGTACTTC. Amino acid sequence: CASSVGLAGMYEQYF.

The rearrangement links TRBV5-1 to TRBJ2-7; TRBD1 agrees at 12 bases. Germline-derived CDR1 and CDR2 are SGHRS and YFSETQ. The CDR3 totals 15 residues. The V and J ends lost 5 bases and 3 bases, in that order; junction bases with no gene match: 6. This CDR3 is CASRAGTGGLYEQYF. The CDR3 DNA reads TGCGCCAGCAGGGCGGGGACAGGGGGCCTCTACGAGCAGTACTTC.

This clonotype was counted between two and nine times. The V call is TRBV3-1, the J call TRBJ2-7; no definite D call. The CDR3 extends over 13 amino acids. Germline values: CDR1 LGHDT, CDR2 YNNKEL (reference sequence). The V and J ends lost 2 bases and 7 bases respectively, with 12 bases between them. The CDR3 region has the DNA TGTGCCAGCAGCCAACCGGGCCGGTGGGAGCAGTACTTC. This translates into CASSQPGRWEQYF.

This clonotype was observed a few times. The chain recombines TRBV6-5 with TRBJ1-1; 7 nucleotides align to TRBD1. With V trimmed by 6 bases and J by 4 bases, 8 bases remained unmatched. Per the germline V gene, CDR1 is MNHEY and CDR2 is SVGAGI. The CDR3 is 14 amino acids. CDR3 region: CASSPRGGSTEAFF. In DNA form, the CDR3 reads TGTGCCAGCAGCCCCAGGGGGGGAAGCACTGAAGCTTTCTTT.

Concerning this clonotype: With a much larger clone just one base away, this may be a read error. The chain has TRBV25-1 and TRBJ1-2, with D possibly TRBD1 on 5 matching bases. Per germline, CDR1 MGHDK and CDR2 SYGVNS. This CDR3 comprises 15 residues. The germline V and J ends were trimmed by 1 base and 5 bases, with 14 bases remaining between them. The CDR3 sequence is CASSEFLVGLYGYTF. In nucleotides, the CDR3 is TGTGCCAGCAGTGAATTCCTGGTGGGGCTATATGGCTACACCTTC.

The rearrangement joins TRBV9 to TRBJ2-3; D call uncertain. CDR1 is SGDLS, CDR2 YYNGEE, per germline. V was shortened by 0 bases and J by 4 bases, with 6 bases between the two germline ends. This CDR3 region has 13 residues. CDR3 region: CASSVGFPDTQYF. The CDR3 bases are TGTGCCAGCAGCGTAGGGTTCCCAGATACGCAGTATTTT.

A word on this clonotype: Just one base apart from a much larger clone, this may be a read error. The chain recombines TRBV10-3 with TRBJ2-6; D not certain. Trimming stripped 2 bases from V and 3 bases from J, with 8 bases between. CDR3 size: 15 residues. Germline V gene sequence: CDR1 ENHRY, CDR2 SYGVKD. CDR3 sequence (DNA): TGTGCCATCAGTGAGAGGGTGGTTGGGGCCAACGTCCTGACTTTC. This gives the protein CAISERVVGANVLTF.

J is TRBJ2-3 and V is TRBV7-9, with 7 bases fitting TRBD2. Germline V gene sequence: CDR1 SEHNR, CDR2 FQNEAQ (reference sequence). Germline trimming cut 4 bases from V and 0 bases from J; bases unmatched to any gene: 4. This CDR3 has 15 residues. This CDR3 is CASSSNSGSTDTQYF. The CDR3 nucleotides read TGTGCCAGCAGCTCCAATAGCGGGAGCACAGATACGCAGTATTTT.

This clonotype was seen a few times. CDR3: CSAREWTGKAFF. The CDR3 DNA follows: TGCAGTGCTAGAGAATGGACAGGGAAGGCTTTCTTT. This rearrangement joins TRBV20-1 to TRBJ1-1; 8 bases agree with TRBD1. The CDR3 contains 12 residues. CDR1 and CDR2 (germline): DFQATT, SNEGSKA (reference sequence). The trim removed 0 bases at V and 11 bases at J, leaving 5 bases unmatched.

This clonotype was counted only a few times. V is TRBV20-1 and J is TRBJ2-5; a weak D match, TRBD1 (6 bases). The CDR3 runs to 16 residues. The germline gives CDR1 DFQATT, CDR2 SNEGSKA (reference sequence). The ends were cut back, 6 bases at V and 2 bases at J, with 22 bases in the middle. The CDR3 sequence: CSALQGGGPPQETQYF. CDR3 nucleotides: TGCAGTGCCCTACAGGGCGGCGGCCCTCCTCAAGAGACCCAGTACTTC.

V gene TRBV10-2 combines with J gene TRBJ2-1; D is unresolved. Looked up from germline, CDR1 is WSHSY and CDR2 is SAAADI. V was shortened by 7 bases and J by 0 bases, with 13 bases between the two germline ends. The CDR3 has 15 amino acids. The CDR3 nucleotides read TGCGCCAGCAAAGGGTCCCTGAGCTCCTACAATGAGCAGTTCTTC. Its translation: CASKGSLSSYNEQFF.

The rearrangement joins TRBV5-6 to TRBJ2-1; TRBD1 aligns across 9 bases. After removal of 4 bases from V and 8 bases from J, the junction contained 13 bases not matched to a gene. CDR1 and CDR2 from the germline V gene are SGHDT and YYEEEE. CDR3 size: 16 residues. The CDR3 DNA follows: TGTGCCAGCAGCCTTGACCGGGACAGGGTAATCGATGAGCAGTTCTTC. As protein: CASSLDRDRVIDEQFF. Looking up the rest from reference TRBV5-6 and TRBJ2-1 gives the full variable domain: DAGVTQSPTHLIKTRGQQVTLRCSPKSGHDTVSWYQQALGQGPQFIFQYYEEEERQRGNFPDRFSGHQFPNYSSELNVNALLLGDSALYLCASSLDRDRVIDEQFFGPGTRLTVL.

This chain links TRBV21-1 with TRBJ2-6; the D call of TRBD2 is as the table states it, not checked on the DNA. TRBV21-1 is a documented pseudogene. The CDR3 extends over 23 amino acids. CDR3 coding DNA: TGTGCCAGCAGCAAAACCAGAGGGGCTTTCAGCGGGGGGCCCCCAGCTGGGGCCAACGTCCTGACTTTC. It specifies CASSKTRGAFSGGPPAGANVLTF.

In its sample, this clonotype was seen once. The genes are TRBV20-1 and TRBJ2-7, with D possibly matching TRBD1 (5 bases). The germline V gene has CDR1 DFQATT and CDR2 SNEGSKA (reference sequence). V lost 4 bases, J lost 6 bases, and 10 bases lay in between. The CDR3 loop spans 11 amino acids. The CDR3 nucleotides read TGCAGTGCTAAAGATACAGGCGAGCAGTACTTC. It codes for CSAKDTGEQYF.

The table lists this clonotype with many counts. The chain joins TRBV4-1 to TRBJ2-7, with 8 bases that match TRBD1. Looked up from germline, CDR1 is MGHRA and CDR2 is YSYEKL. The CDR3 covers 14 residues. The ends lost 1 base at V and 5 bases at J; junction bases unmatched: 4. CDR3 DNA: TGCGCCAGCAGCCAAGCCAGGGGGCCGGACGAGCAGTACTTC. Amino acids: CASSQARGPDEQYF.

This clonotype was picked up a small number of times. The gene calls are TRBV2 and TRBJ2-1; no clear D gene. The V and J ends lost 5 bases and 1 base respectively, with 12 bases between them. Germline CDR1 reads SNHLY; CDR2 reads FYNNEI. The CDR3 is 15 amino acids. The CDR3 loop is CASSKLVGSYNEQFF. Written as DNA, the CDR3 is TGTGCCAGCAGTAAATTGGTGGGTTCCTACAATGAGCAGTTCTTC.

This clonotype was found a few times. The V and J genes are TRBV20-1 and TRBJ2-3, with 11 bases identical to TRBD2. This CDR3 is 14 amino acids long. The junction had 3 bases not matched to a gene; V was cut back by 3 bases and J by 4 bases. Germline CDR1 DFQATT, CDR2 SNEGSKA (reference sequence). CDR3 sequence: CSASSGGAPDTQYF. The CDR3, as DNA: TGCAGTGCTAGTAGCGGGGGGGCCCCAGATACGCAGTATTTT.

J is TRBJ2-1 and V is TRBV15; a possible D gene is TRBD2 (6 bases). CDR3 length equals 16 residues. Germline V gives CDR1 LNHNV, CDR2 YYDKDF (reference sequence). V was shortened by 0 bases and J by 7 bases, with 16 bases between the two germline ends. For the CDR3, the DNA is TGTGCCACCAGCAGAGACCCGGGACTCCTGCCGAATGAGCAGTTCTTC. Its protein is CATSRDPGLLPNEQFF.

This clonotype was seen many times. The chain joins TRBV25-1 to TRBJ2-7; 7 bases fit TRBD1. V dropped 5 bases and J dropped 0; count of bases not matched to a gene: 4. The germline V gene has CDR1 MGHDK and CDR2 SYGVNS. The CDR3 spans 14 residues. The CDR3 here is CASSHDRDSYEQYF. CDR3 nucleotides: TGTGCCAGCAGTCATGACAGGGACTCCTACGAGCAGTACTTC.

This chain connects TRBV15 to TRBJ2-5; D is undetermined. V was pared by 0 bases and J by 5 bases, with 7 bases between. The CDR3 has 13 amino acids. The germline V gene has CDR1 LNHNV and CDR2 YYDKDF (reference sequence). CDR3: CATSRDLPETQYF. The DNA of the CDR3 is TGTGCCACCAGCAGAGATTTGCCCGAGACCCAGTACTTC.

This clonotype appeared a few times. The chain combines TRBV6-5 with TRBJ2-7; 8 bases agree with TRBD1. CDR3 length: 13 amino acids. The germline V gene encodes CDR1 MNHEY and CDR2 SVGAGI. The ends lost 6 bases at V and 5 bases at J; junction bases unmatched: 6. The CDR3 loop reads CASRPRTGHEQYF. In DNA form, the CDR3 reads TGTGCCAGCAGACCACGGACAGGGCACGAGCAGTACTTC.